These 9 T cell receptor beta chains were sequenced from one sample in a study of blood T cell repertoires in COVID-19 (dated by TCRdb to the early 2020s). The method behind the library was the immunoSEQ multiplex PCR assay. This immuneACCESS table, as held by TCRdb, lists in-frame sequences with V and J called but not all clones. Of the missing ones, under half trace to an unresolved V gene in checked studies; the others have no known cause. The sample profile shows fewer than 150,000 clones; approximately 77% of them were found once. The biggest ten clones account for over 15% of the sample. The sample consisted of peripheral blood. These receptor sequences come from a man older than 75 with acute or convalescent COVID-19.

The CDR3 nucleotides are TGTGCCAGCGGTTGGGGAGGGGGCACAGATACGCAGTATTTT. This translates into CASGWGGGTDTQYF. V is TRBV9 and J is TRBJ2-3, with 7 bases identical to TRBD2. The CDR3 covers 14 residues. Per the germline V gene, CDR1 is SGDLS and CDR2 is YYNGEE. With V trimmed by 7 bases and J by 1 base, 6 bases remained unmatched. The variable domain in full, completed from reference TRBV9 and TRBJ2-3, reads DSGVTQTPKHLITATGQRVTLRCSPRSGDLSVYWYQQSLDQGLQFLIQYYNGEERAKGNILERFSAQQFPDLHSELNLSSLELGDSALYFCASGWGGGTDTQYFGPGTRLTVL.

The J gene is TRBJ1-5, the V gene TRBV28; weak D call: TRBD1 (6 bases). Germline CDR1 reads MDHEN; CDR2 reads SYDVKM. This CDR3 region has 14 residues. V lost 6 bases and J 6 bases, leaving 15 bases between the germline ends. The CDR3 sequence is CASREQGAAQPQHF. Here the CDR3 DNA reads TGTGCCAGCAGGGAACAGGGTGCGGCTCAGCCCCAGCATTTT.

The rearrangement uses TRBV5-6 and TRBJ1-2; maybe TRBD1 (5 bases). Germline values: CDR1 SGHDT, CDR2 YYEEEE. The ends were cut back, 0 bases at V and 7 bases at J, with 13 bases in the middle. The CDR3 runs 14 residues. CDR3 sequence: CASSLVPGSAGYTF. The DNA of the CDR3 is TGTGCCAGCAGCTTGGTCCCAGGGTCTGCTGGCTACACCTTC.

CDR3 DNA: TGTGCCTGGAGTGTGCTATCAGGGGCCACCGGGGAGCTGTTTTTT. This gives the protein CAWSVLSGATGELFF. The rearrangement joins TRBV30 to TRBJ2-2; tentatively, D is TRBD1 (6 bases). Germline values: CDR1 GTSNPN, CDR2 SVGIG (reference sequence). The CDR3 contains 15 residues. V was shortened by 0 bases and J by 4 bases, with 12 bases between the two germline ends.

The rearrangement uses TRBV4-2 and TRBJ2-2; 9 bases fit TRBD2. The CDR3 has 17 amino acids. Germline CDR1 is LGHNA and CDR2 is YNFKEQ. Trimming cost V 3 bases and J 6 bases; bases outside gene matches: 11. The CDR3 nucleotides are TGTGCCAGCAGCCAGGGGCTTAGCGGGGGAGGGGCCGGGGAGCTGTTTTTT. Its translation: CASSQGLSGGGAGELFF.

The gene calls are TRBV28 and TRBJ1-5; tentatively, D is TRBD1 (5 bases). There are 12 residues in the CDR3. Germline CDR1 MDHEN, CDR2 SYDVKM. V dropped 10 bases and J dropped 9 bases, with 16 bases sitting between them. The chain's CDR3 is CATVTDSGPQHF. The DNA of the CDR3 is TGTGCCACCGTGACAGACTCAGGGCCCCAGCATTTT.

The table lists this clone with a few counts. This specimen includes other DNA sequences encoding the same CDR3. The rearrangement uses TRBV9 and TRBJ2-7; 8 nucleotides align to TRBD1. Looked up from germline, CDR1 is SGDLS and CDR2 is YYNGEE. The CDR3 is 15 residues long. V trimming: 0 bases; J trimming: 0 bases; junction bases outside the gene matches: 2. CDR3 residues: CASSVGTGSSYEQYF. In DNA form, the CDR3 reads TGTGCCAGCAGCGTAGGGACAGGGAGCTCCTACGAGCAGTACTTC.

V and J are TRBV3-1 (or the pseudogene TRBV3-2) and TRBJ1-6; D is perhaps TRBD1 (6 bases). There are 17 residues in the CDR3. Germline-derived CDR1 and CDR2 are LGHDT and YNNKEL (reference sequence). The ends were cut back, 1 base at V and 7 bases at J, with 17 bases in the middle. CDR3 region: CASSQAPGGAGNSPLHF. CDR3 nucleotides: TGTGCCAGCAGCCAAGCCCCCGGGGGGGCGGGGAATTCACCCCTCCACTTT.

CDR3 sequence reads: CSVVEPGRSYEQYF. CDR3 in DNA: TGCAGCGTCGTCGAACCTGGGAGATCCTACGAGCAGTACTTC. This chain uses TRBV29-1 with TRBJ2-7, with a tentative D call TRBD2 (5 bases). This CDR3 contains 14 residues. Germline CDR1 and CDR2: SQVTM and ANQGSEA. Trimming cost V 6 bases and J 1 base, with 16 bases left between them.